What follows are 20 T cell receptor beta chains derived from one specimen sequenced in a study of beta chain features in type 1 diabetes. cDNA synthesis used the whole RNA isolate, giving expressed TCRB sequences. Sequencing was performed with immunoSEQ multiplex PCR; in TCRdb, only in-frame clones are kept and a portion is missing. The sample includes about half a million clones, approximately 30% of them seen just once. The sample taken for sequencing was naive CD4+ T cells from blood. The receptors originated from a man between 18 and 35 years old in good health.

With respect to this clone: This sample also contains other DNA sequences that code for the same CDR3. The chain joins TRBV9 to TRBJ2-3; no definite D call. The CDR3 has 13 amino acids. Germline assignment: CDR1 SGDLS and CDR2 YYNGEE. The germline V and J ends were trimmed by 0 bases and 6 bases, with 8 bases remaining between them. This CDR3 reads CASSVGPGDTQYF. Written as DNA, the CDR3 is TGTGCCAGCAGCGTAGGTCCTGGGGATACGCAGTATTTT.

This chain connects TRBV5-1 to TRBJ2-1; 9 bases align to TRBD2. With 4 bases clipped from V and 7 bases from J, the junction kept 12 bases outside the gene matches. The CDR3 contains 16 residues. The germline V gene encodes CDR1 SGHRS and CDR2 YFSETQ. The CDR3 protein is CASSKSAGGPVNEQFF. The CDR3 nucleotides read TGCGCCAGCAGCAAGTCGGCGGGAGGGCCAGTTAATGAGCAGTTCTTC.

The chain links TRBV30 to TRBJ1-5; D is unresolved. This CDR3 region has 16 residues. The ends were cut back, 0 bases at V and 0 bases at J, with 12 bases in the middle. The germline CDR1 and CDR2 sequences are GTSNPN and SVGIG (reference sequence). CDR3 in DNA: TGTGCCTGGAGTGTAGAGGGTGTCTATAGCAATCAGCCCCAGCATTTT. Translation: CAWSVEGVYSNQPQHF.

Only one count was recorded for this clone. J is TRBJ1-5 and V is TRBV6-6, with 8 nucleotides matching TRBD1. Trimming at V came to 5 bases and at J to 5 bases, leaving 2 bases not matched to a gene. The CDR3 is 13 amino acids. Per the germline V gene, CDR1 is MNHNY and CDR2 is SVGAGI (reference sequence). The CDR3 protein is CASSGQGYQPQHF. The CDR3 nucleotides read TGTGCCAGCAGTGGACAGGGCTATCAGCCCCAGCATTTT.

This clone was counted only a few times. The genes are TRBV9 and TRBJ2-5, with D unclear. The CDR3 is made up of 13 amino acids. Germline V gene sequence: CDR1 SGDLS, CDR2 YYNGEE. Deletions cut 0 bases from V and 5 bases from J, with 8 bases between. CDR3 residues: CASSVDGRETQYF. In DNA form, the CDR3 reads TGTGCCAGCAGCGTAGACGGTCGGGAGACCCAGTACTTC.

This rearrangement joins TRBV5-5 to TRBJ2-7; unclear D gene. Germline assignment: CDR1 SGHKS and CDR2 YYEKEE (reference sequence). This CDR3 region has 14 residues. Trimming took 0 bases from V and 3 from J, leaving 10 bases between them. DNA of the CDR3: TGTGCCAGCAGCTTGGATTGGCTGATCTACGAGCAGTACTTC. The encoded protein is CASSLDWLIYEQYF.

This clone has a handful of counts. The chain carries TRBV20-1 and TRBJ2-3; D gene ambiguous. Germline lookup yields CDR1 DFQATT and CDR2 SNEGSKA (reference sequence). Trimming took off 4 bases at V and 7 bases at J, with 9 bases between the two ends. The CDR3 runs to 11 residues. CDR3 loop: CSAIAEYTQYF. CDR3 nucleotide sequence: TGCAGTGCTATCGCCGAATATACGCAGTATTTT.

This clone appeared a few times. This chain connects TRBV7-9 to TRBJ2-1, with D unclear. This CDR3 spans 16 amino acids. CDR1 SEHNR and CDR2 FQNEAQ come from the germline V gene (reference sequence). V was pared by 4 bases and J by 0 bases, with 13 bases between. CDR3 in DNA: TGTGCCAGCAGCTCGCCTTACCCGAGCTCCTACAATGAGCAGTTCTTC. Amino acid sequence: CASSSPYPSSYNEQFF.

Here the CDR3 reads CASSHAGRAGETQYF. The CDR3 coding sequence is TGTGCCAGCAGCCACGCGGGGAGGGCCGGTGAGACCCAGTACTTC. V gene TRBV9 combines with J gene TRBJ2-5, with 7 nucleotides matching TRBD2. Trimming at V came to 4 bases and at J to 5 bases, leaving 11 bases not matched to a gene. The germline CDR1 and CDR2 sequences are SGDLS and YYNGEE. This CDR3 spans 15 amino acids.

The sample holds a few counts of this clone. The rearrangement uses TRBV9 and TRBJ2-1; D gene ambiguous. In germline, CDR1 is SGDLS, CDR2 YYNGEE. CDR3 length equals 15 residues. V lost 0 bases and J 5 bases, leaving 12 bases between the germline ends. CDR3 amino acids: CASSVVGTTDNEQFF. For the CDR3, the DNA is TGTGCCAGCAGCGTAGTAGGAACTACCGACAATGAGCAGTTCTTC.

This clone has more than one count but fewer than ten. The V and J genes are TRBV4-3 and TRBJ2-4; D is undetermined. Germline V CDR1 and CDR2: LGHNA, YSLEER. The germline V and J ends were trimmed by 7 bases and 5 bases, with 18 bases remaining between them. This CDR3 spans 15 amino acids. The CDR3 DNA reads TGCGCCAGCACCCATAAAGGGTGGTTCCAAAACATTCAGTACTTC. It yields the protein CASTHKGWFQNIQYF.

The gene calls are TRBV29-1 and TRBJ1-2, with D possibly matching TRBD1 (5 bases). V lost 3 bases to trimming and J lost 2 bases, with 10 bases between them. Per germline, CDR1 SQVTM and CDR2 ANQGSEA. This CDR3 spans 13 amino acids. The DNA for the CDR3 is TGCAGCGTTGACGCAGGGTTGAACTATGGCTACACCTTC. The encoded protein is CSVDAGLNYGYTF.

The chain employs TRBV11-2 and TRBJ2-1; perhaps TRBD2 as D (5 bases). CDR1 SGHAT and CDR2 FQNNGV come from the germline V gene. V lost 0 bases and J 8 bases, leaving 11 bases between the germline ends. The CDR3 sequence is 14 residues long. CDR3 in DNA: TGTGCCAGCAGCTTAGAGTCCCTAGCCCATGAGCAGTTCTTC. Translation: CASSLESLAHEQFF.

The chain uses TRBV4-1 and TRBJ2-7; D possibly corresponds to TRBD2 (6 bases). Germline V gives CDR1 MGHRA, CDR2 YSYEKL. V dropped 1 base and J dropped 5 bases, with 12 bases sitting between them. The CDR3 contains 14 residues. The CDR3 DNA reads as TGCGCCAGCAGCCAAGCGGGAGTGAGTCACGAGCAGTACTTC. Amino acid sequence: CASSQAGVSHEQYF.

The V call is TRBV10-3, the J call TRBJ1-2, with 9 bases that match TRBD1. Germline V gives CDR1 ENHRY, CDR2 SYGVKD. This CDR3 spans 14 amino acids. V lost 7 bases and J lost 3; bases outside the gene matches: 6. This CDR3 is CAINPGTGYYGYTF. DNA of the CDR3: TGTGCCATCAACCCCGGGACAGGGTACTATGGCTACACCTTC.

The chain employs TRBV15 and TRBJ2-5, with 11 bases fitting TRBD2. The germline V gene has CDR1 LNHNV and CDR2 YYDKDF (reference sequence). J was trimmed by 5 bases and V by 3 bases; bases with no gene match: 11. The CDR3 contains 17 residues. In DNA, the CDR3 is TGTGCCACCAGCAGGGGACTAGCGGCCCCGAGGGAGGAGACCCAGTACTTC. Residues: CATSRGLAAPREETQYF.

In this sample, this clone turned up a few times. The chain links TRBV29-1 to TRBJ2-7; TRBD2 matches at 10 bases. J lost 3 bases, V lost 0 bases, and 2 bases had no gene match. CDR1 SQVTM and CDR2 ANQGSEA come from the germline V gene. The length of the CDR3 is 14 residues. CDR3: CSVEELAGDYEQYF. The CDR3 region has the DNA TGCAGCGTTGAAGAGCTAGCGGGAGACTACGAGCAGTACTTC.

The chain joins TRBV10-3 to TRBJ2-5; D is uncertain. The length of the CDR3 is 14 residues. The V end was cut by 0 bases, the J end by 5 bases, with 10 bases between. The germline V gene encodes CDR1 ENHRY and CDR2 SYGVKD. The CDR3 DNA reads TGTGCCATCAGTGAGTCCACGGTTTCGGAGACCCAGTACTTC. Translating gives CAISESTVSETQYF.

This clone appeared a few times. This chain connects TRBV6-1 to TRBJ2-7; no firm D call. From germline, CDR1 is MNHNS and CDR2 SASEGT. The CDR3 has 14 amino acids. V lost 3 bases and J 4 bases, leaving 13 bases between the germline ends. CDR3 in amino acids: CASSEAPPWYEQYF. In nucleotides, the CDR3 is TGTGCCAGCAGTGAGGCCCCGCCTTGGTACGAGCAGTACTTC.

This clone was seen a few times. The chain couples TRBV10-3 to TRBJ2-4, with D possibly matching TRBD1 (5 bases). Trimming pared 9 bases from V and 8 bases from J, leaving 11 bases between. CDR3 size: 11 residues. Germline CDR1 reads ENHRY; CDR2 reads SYGVKD. The CDR3 region has the DNA TGTGCCATGGGGCATGGGGACATTCAGTACTTC. Translated: CAMGHGDIQYF.